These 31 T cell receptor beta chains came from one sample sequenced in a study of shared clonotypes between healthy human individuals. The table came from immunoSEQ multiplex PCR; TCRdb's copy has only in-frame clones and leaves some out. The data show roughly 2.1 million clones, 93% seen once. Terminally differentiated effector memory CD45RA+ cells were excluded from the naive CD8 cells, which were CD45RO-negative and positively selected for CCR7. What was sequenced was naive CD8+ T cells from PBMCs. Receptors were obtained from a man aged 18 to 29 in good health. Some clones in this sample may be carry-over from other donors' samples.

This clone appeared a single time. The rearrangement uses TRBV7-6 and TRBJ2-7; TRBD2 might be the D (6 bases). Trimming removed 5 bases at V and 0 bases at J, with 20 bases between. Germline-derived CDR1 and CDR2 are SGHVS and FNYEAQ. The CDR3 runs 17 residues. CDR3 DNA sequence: TGTGCCAGCAGCCGGGGGACTTCACCAATATACTCCTACGAGCAGTACTTC. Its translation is CASSRGTSPIYSYEQYF.

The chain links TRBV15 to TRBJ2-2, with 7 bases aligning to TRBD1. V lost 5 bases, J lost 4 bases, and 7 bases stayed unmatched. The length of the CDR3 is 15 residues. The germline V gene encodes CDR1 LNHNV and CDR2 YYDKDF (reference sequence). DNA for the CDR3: TGTGCCACCAGCGGAAGTGACAGGGTCACCGGGGAGCTGTTTTTT. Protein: CATSGSDRVTGELFF.

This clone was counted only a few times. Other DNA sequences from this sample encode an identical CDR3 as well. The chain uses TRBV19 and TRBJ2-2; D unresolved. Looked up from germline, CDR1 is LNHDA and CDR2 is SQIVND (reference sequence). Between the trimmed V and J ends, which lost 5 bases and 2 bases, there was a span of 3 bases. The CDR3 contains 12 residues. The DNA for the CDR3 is TGTGCCAGTAGTCTAAACACCGGGGAGCTGTTTTTT. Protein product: CASSLNTGELFF.

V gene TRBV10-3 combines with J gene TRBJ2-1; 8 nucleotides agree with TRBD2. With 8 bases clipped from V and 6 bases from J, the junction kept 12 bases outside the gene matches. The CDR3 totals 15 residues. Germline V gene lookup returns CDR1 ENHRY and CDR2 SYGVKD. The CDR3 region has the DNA TGTGCCATCCTCAATATAGCGGGGAAAGTCAATGAGCAGTTCTTC. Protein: CAILNIAGKVNEQFF.

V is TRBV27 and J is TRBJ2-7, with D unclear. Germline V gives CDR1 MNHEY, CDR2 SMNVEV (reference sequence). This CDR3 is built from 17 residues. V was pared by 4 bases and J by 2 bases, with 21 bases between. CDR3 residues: CASSSITGLVPAYEQYF. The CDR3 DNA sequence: TGTGCCAGCAGTTCGATTACTGGGCTTGTACCTGCCTACGAGCAGTACTTC.

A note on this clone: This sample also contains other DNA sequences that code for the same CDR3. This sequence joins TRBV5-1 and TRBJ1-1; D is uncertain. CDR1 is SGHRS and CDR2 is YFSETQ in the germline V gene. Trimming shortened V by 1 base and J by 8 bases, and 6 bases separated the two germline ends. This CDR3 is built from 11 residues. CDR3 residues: CASSLSGEAFF. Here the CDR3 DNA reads TGCGCCAGCAGCTTGTCCGGCGAAGCTTTCTTT.

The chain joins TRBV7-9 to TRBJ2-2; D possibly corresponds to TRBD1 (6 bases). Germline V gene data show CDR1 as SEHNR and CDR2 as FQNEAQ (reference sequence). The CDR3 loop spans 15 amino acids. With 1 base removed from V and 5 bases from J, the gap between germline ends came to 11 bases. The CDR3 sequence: CASSLVGGQTGELFF. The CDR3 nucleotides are TGTGCCAGCAGCTTAGTTGGCGGACAGACCGGGGAGCTGTTTTTT. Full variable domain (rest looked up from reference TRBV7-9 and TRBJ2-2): DTGVSQNPRHKITKRGQNVTFRCDPISEHNRLYWYRQTLGQGPEFLTYFQNEAQLEKSRLLSDRFSAERPKGSFSTLEIQRTEQGDSAMYLCASSLVGGQTGELFFGEGSRLTVL.

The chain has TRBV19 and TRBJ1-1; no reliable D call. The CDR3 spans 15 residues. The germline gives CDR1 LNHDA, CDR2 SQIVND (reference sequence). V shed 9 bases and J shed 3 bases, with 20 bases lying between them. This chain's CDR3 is CASEDPISRDTEAFF. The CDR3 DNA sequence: TGTGCCAGCGAAGACCCAATATCGCGGGACACTGAAGCTTTCTTT.

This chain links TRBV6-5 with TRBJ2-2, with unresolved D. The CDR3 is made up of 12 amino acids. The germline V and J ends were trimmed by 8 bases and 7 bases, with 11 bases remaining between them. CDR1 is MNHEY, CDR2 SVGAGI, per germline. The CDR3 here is CASSLISGELFF. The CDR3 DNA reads TGTGCCAGCTCTCTTATAAGCGGGGAGCTGTTTTTT.

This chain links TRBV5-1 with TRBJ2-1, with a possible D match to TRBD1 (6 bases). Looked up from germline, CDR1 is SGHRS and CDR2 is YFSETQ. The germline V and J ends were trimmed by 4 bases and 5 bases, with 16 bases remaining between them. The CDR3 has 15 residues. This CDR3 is CASSPWTEFHNEQFF. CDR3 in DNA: TGCGCCAGCAGCCCGTGGACAGAGTTTCACAATGAGCAGTTCTTC.

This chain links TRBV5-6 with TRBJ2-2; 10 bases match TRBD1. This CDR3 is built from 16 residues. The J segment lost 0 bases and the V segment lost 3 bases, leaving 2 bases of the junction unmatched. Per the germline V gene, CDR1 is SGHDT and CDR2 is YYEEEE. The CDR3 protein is CASSYGQGANTGELFF. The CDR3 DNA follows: TGTGCCAGCAGCTACGGACAGGGGGCGAACACCGGGGAGCTGTTTTTT. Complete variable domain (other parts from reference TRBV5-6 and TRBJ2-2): DAGVTQSPTHLIKTRGQQVTLRCSPKSGHDTVSWYQQALGQGPQFIFQYYEEEERQRGNFPDRFSGHQFPNYSSELNVNALLLGDSALYLCASSYGQGANTGELFFGEGSRLTVL.

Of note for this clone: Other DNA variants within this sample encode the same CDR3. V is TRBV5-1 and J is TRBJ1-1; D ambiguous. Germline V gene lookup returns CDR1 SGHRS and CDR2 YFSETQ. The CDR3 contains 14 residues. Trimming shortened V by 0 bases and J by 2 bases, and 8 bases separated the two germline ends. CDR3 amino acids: CASSLASTNTEAFF. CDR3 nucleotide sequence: TGCGCCAGCAGCTTGGCCTCGACTAACACTGAAGCTTTCTTT.

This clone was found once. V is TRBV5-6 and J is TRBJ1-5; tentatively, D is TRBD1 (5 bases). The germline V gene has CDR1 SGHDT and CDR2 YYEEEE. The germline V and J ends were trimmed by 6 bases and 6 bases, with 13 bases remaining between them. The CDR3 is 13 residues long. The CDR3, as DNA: TGTGCCAGCACCATTGGGGGAGGTCAGCCCCAGCATTTT. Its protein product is CASTIGGGQPQHF.

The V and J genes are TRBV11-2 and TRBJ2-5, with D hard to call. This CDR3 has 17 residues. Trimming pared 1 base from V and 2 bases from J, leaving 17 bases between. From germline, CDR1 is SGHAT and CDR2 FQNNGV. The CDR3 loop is CASSLVRLAGSQETQYF. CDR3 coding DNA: TGTGCCAGCAGCTTAGTTCGGTTAGCAGGAAGTCAAGAGACCCAGTACTTC.

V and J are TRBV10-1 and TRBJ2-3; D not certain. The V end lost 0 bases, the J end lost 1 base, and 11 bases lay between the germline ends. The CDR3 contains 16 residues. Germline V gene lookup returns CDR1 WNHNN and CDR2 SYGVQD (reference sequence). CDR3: CASSESGGLRTDTQYF. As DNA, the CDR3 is TGCGCCAGCAGTGAGTCGGGCGGATTACGCACAGATACGCAGTATTTT.

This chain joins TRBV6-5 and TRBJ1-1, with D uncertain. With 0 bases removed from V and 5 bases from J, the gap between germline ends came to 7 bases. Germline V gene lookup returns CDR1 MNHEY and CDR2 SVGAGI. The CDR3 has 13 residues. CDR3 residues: CASSYSAETEAFF. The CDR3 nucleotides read TGTGCCAGCAGTTACTCGGCAGAGACTGAAGCTTTCTTT.

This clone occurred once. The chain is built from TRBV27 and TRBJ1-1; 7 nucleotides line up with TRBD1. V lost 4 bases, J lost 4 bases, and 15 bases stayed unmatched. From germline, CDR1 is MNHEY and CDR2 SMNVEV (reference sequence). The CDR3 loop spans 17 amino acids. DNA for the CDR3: TGTGCCAGCAGTTACTACTCCCCGACAGGGATCTTCACTGAAGCTTTCTTT. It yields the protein CASSYYSPTGIFTEAFF.

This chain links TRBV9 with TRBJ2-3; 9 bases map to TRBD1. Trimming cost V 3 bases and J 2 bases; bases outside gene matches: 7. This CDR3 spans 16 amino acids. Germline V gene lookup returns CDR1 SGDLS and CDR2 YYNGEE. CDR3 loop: CASSAYRDRDTDTQYF. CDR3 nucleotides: TGTGCCAGCAGCGCGTACCGGGACAGGGACACAGATACGCAGTATTTT.

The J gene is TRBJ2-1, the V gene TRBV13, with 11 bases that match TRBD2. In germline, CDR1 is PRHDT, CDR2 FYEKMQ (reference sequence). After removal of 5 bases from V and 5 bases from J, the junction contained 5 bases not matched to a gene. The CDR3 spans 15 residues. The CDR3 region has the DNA TGTGCCAGCAGCCCGGGACTAGCGGAGAACAATGAGCAGTTCTTC. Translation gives CASSPGLAENNEQFF.

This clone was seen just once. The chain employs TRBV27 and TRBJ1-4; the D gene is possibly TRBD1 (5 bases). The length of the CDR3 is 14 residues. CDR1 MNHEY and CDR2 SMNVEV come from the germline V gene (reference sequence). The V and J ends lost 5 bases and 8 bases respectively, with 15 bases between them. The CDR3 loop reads CASSDRDVREKLFF. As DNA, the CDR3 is TGTGCCAGCAGTGACCGGGACGTTCGCGAAAAACTGTTTTTT.

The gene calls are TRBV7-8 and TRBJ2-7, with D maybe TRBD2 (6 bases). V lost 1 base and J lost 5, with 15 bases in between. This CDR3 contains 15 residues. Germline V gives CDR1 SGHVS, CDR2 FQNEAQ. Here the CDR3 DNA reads TGTGCCAGCAGCTTAGTGACTAGTGACTCAAACGAGCAGTACTTC. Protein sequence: CASSLVTSDSNEQYF.

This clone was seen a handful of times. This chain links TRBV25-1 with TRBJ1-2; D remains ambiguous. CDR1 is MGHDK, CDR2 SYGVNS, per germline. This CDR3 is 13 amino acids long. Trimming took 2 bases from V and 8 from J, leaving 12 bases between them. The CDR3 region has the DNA TGTGCCAGCAGTGAAACCAGCGCTAGGGGCTACACCTTC. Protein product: CASSETSARGYTF.

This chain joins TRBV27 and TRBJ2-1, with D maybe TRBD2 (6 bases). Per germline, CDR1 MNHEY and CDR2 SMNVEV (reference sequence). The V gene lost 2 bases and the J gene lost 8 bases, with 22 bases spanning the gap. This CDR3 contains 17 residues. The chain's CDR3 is CASSLPTLTGEGDEQFF. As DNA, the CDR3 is TGTGCCAGCAGTTTACCCACATTAACGGGAGAGGGCGATGAGCAGTTCTTC.

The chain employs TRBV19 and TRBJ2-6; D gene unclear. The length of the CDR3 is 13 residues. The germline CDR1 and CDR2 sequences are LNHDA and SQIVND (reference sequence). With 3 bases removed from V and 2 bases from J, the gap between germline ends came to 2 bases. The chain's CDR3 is CASSIPGANVLTF. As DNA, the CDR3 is TGTGCCAGTAGTATTCCTGGGGCCAACGTCCTGACTTTC.

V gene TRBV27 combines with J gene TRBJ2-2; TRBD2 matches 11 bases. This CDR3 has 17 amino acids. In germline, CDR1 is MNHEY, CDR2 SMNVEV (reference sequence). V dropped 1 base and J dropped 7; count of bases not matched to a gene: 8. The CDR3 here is CASSLWPLAGVVGELFF. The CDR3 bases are TGTGCCAGCAGTTTATGGCCACTAGCGGGAGTTGTCGGGGAGCTGTTTTTT.

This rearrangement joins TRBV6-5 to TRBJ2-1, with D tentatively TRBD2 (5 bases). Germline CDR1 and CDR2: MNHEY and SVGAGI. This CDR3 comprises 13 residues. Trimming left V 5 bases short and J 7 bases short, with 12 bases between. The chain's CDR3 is CASSRGNPNEQFF. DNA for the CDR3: TGTGCCAGCAGTAGAGGGAACCCGAATGAGCAGTTCTTC.

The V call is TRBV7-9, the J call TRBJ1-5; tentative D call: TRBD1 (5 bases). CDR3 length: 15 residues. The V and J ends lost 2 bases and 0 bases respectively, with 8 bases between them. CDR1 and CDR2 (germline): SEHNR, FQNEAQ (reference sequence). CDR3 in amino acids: CASSLWGDSNQPQHF. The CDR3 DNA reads TGTGCCAGCAGCTTATGGGGGGATAGCAATCAGCCCCAGCATTTT.

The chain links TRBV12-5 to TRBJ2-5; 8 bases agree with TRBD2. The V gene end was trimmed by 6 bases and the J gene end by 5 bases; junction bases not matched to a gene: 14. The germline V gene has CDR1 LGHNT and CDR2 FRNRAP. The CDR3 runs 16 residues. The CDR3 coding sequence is TGTGCTAGTGGCCAACCAAGCGGGGGTAGGGAGGAGACCCAGTACTTC. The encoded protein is CASGQPSGGREETQYF. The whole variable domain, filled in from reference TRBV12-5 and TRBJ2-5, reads DARVTQTPRHKVTEMGQEVTMRCQPILGHNTVFWYRQTMMQGLELLAYFRNRAPLDDSGMPKDRFSAEMPDATLATLKIQPSEPRDSAVYFCASGQPSGGREETQYFGPGTRLLVL.

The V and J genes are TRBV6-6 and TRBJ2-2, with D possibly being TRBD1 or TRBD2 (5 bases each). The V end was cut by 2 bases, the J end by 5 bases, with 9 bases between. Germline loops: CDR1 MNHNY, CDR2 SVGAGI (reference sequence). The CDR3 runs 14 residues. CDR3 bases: TGTGCCAGCAGTTACGGGGGACGAACCGGGGAGCTGTTTTTT. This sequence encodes CASSYGGRTGELFF.

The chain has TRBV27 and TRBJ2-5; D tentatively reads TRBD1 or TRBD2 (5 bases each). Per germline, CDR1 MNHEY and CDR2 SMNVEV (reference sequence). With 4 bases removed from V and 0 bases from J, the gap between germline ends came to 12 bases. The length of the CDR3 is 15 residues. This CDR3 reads CASSWGIAYQETQYF. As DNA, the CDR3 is TGTGCCAGCAGTTGGGGGATCGCGTACCAAGAGACCCAGTACTTC.

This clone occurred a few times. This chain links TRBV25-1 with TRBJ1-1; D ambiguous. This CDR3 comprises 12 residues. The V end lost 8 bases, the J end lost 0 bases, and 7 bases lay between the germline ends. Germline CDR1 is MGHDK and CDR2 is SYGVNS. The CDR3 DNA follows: TGTGCCAGCTGGTCTATGAACACTGAAGCTTTCTTT. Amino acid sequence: CASWSMNTEAFF.